Described below is a single T cell receptor beta chain sequence and its context. Only in-frame clones appear in the TCRdb table, and some are missing; sequencing was by immunoSEQ multiplex PCR. The sample lists roughly 86,000 clones, 80% occurring once. The data are from a study of blood T cell repertoires in COVID-19. V dropped 3 bases and J dropped 8; count of bases not matched to a gene: 11. The CDR3 sequence is 16 residues long. CDR1 is SGHVS and CDR2 is FQNEAQ in the germline V gene. The TCR comes from a man in his fifties or sixties who had recovered from COVID-19. Input material: peripheral blood. The chain is built from TRBV7-8 and TRBJ1-4; 8 nucleotides match TRBD1. CDR3 bases: TGTGCCAGCAGCTTTAGGCAGGGGGCGATGGGAGAAAAACTGTTTTTT. This sequence encodes CASSFRQGAMGEKLFF. Full variable domain (outside the CDR3, taken from reference TRBV7-8 and TRBJ1-4): GAGVSQSPRYKVAKRGQDVALRCDPISGHVSLFWYQQALGQGPEFLTYFQNEAQLDKSGLPSDRFFAERPEGSVSTLKIQRTQQEDSAVYLCASSFRQGAMGEKLFFGSGTQLSVL.